The 5 T cell receptor beta chains reported below all come from one sample, sequenced in a study of T cell responses to AZD1222 COVID-19 vaccine (dated by TCRdb to the early 2020s). Per the publication, the time point label means: baseline before first vaccination. The library was generated by the immunoSEQ multiplex PCR assay. The table comes from immuneACCESS by way of TCRdb, which keeps in-frame sequences with V and J called. Part of the clones is missing from these tables; in studies checked, under half for an unresolved V gene and the rest for unknown reasons. The sample has fewer than 200,000 clones on record, about 90% of them singletons. Clones ranked in the top ten supply approximately 2% of the sample. The sample in question was peripheral blood, obtained on day 0 of AZD1222 vaccination. Receptors were obtained from an adult in good health.

The chain recombines TRBV21-1 with TRBJ2-4; the table assigns TRBD1, which was not confirmed against the DNA. TRBV21-1 is an annotated pseudogene. The CDR3 contains 19 residues. CDR3: CASTIPGTGGPAAKNIQYF. CDR3 sequence (DNA): TGTGCCAGCACCATACCCGGGACAGGGGGACCCGCGGCCAAAAACATTCAGTACTTC.

V gene TRBV7-9 combines with J gene TRBJ2-1; TRBD1 matches 8 bases. CDR1 is SEHNR and CDR2 is FQNEAQ in the germline V gene (reference sequence). The CDR3 has 15 amino acids. V dropped 1 base and J dropped 7; count of bases not matched to a gene: 6. CDR3 coding DNA: TGTGCCAGCAGCTTAGAGGGACAGGCAACGAATGAGCAGTTCTTC. Translated, it gives CASSLEGQATNEQFF.

In this sample, this clone turned up a few times. The CDR3 here is CATSDPSSGSSYNEQFF. In DNA, the CDR3 is TGTGCCACCAGTGATCCGTCTAGCGGGAGCTCCTACAATGAGCAGTTCTTC. This chain uses TRBV24-1 with TRBJ2-1, with 10 bases matching TRBD2. V lost 3 bases to trimming and J lost 0 bases; unmatched junction nucleotides: 4. CDR3 length equals 17 residues. Germline V gene sequence: CDR1 KGHDR, CDR2 SFDVKD.

V gene TRBV28 combines with J gene TRBJ1-5, with D unresolved. The CDR3 length is 13 residues. Germline CDR1 MDHEN, CDR2 SYDVKM. Trimming removed 8 bases from V and 7 bases from J, with 15 bases in between. The CDR3 sequence is CASVGRVEQPQHF. CDR3 coding DNA: TGTGCCAGCGTGGGGAGGGTGGAACAGCCCCAGCATTTT.

The chain combines TRBV14 with TRBJ1-2; D ambiguous. Germline-derived CDR1 and CDR2 are SGHDN and FVKESK. Trimming pared 0 bases from V and 4 bases from J, leaving 9 bases between. The CDR3 is made up of 14 amino acids. CDR3 sequence: CASSQDVMPYGYTF. In nucleotides, the CDR3 is TGTGCCAGCAGCCAAGATGTCATGCCCTATGGCTACACCTTC.